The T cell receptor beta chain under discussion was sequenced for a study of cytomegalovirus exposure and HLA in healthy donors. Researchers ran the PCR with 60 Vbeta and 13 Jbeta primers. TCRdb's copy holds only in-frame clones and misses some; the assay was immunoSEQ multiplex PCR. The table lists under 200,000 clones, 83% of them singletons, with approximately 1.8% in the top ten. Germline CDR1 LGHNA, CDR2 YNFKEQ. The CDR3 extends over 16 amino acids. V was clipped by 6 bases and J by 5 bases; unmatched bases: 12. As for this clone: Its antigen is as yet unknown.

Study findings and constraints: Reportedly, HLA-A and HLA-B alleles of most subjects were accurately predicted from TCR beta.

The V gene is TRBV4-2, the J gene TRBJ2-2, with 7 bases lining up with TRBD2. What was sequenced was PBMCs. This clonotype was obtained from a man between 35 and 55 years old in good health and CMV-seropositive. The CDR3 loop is CASSPTSEGGTGELFF. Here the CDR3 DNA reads TGTGCCAGCAGTCCTACTAGCGAAGGCGGGACCGGGGAGCTGTTTTTT.